This entry features one T cell receptor (beta chain) sequence. The table came from immunoSEQ multiplex PCR; TCRdb's copy has only in-frame clones and leaves some out. This sample has over 150,000 clones, with around 94% found just once. The data stem from a study of control samples from healthy donors and cancer patients. The V end was cut by 1 base, the J end by 4 bases, with 10 bases between. This CDR3 has 14 amino acids. Per the germline V gene, CDR1 is LNHDA and CDR2 is SQIVND (reference sequence). The sample consisted of blood. The rearrangement joins TRBV19 to TRBJ1-1; the D is unclear. The sequence was collected from a woman aged 18-35 years in good health. CDR3 sequence: CASSIGPGSTEAFF. CDR3 DNA: TGTGCCAGTAGTATAGGACCGGGGAGCACTGAAGCTTTCTTT.